The T cell receptor (beta chain) under discussion was sequenced for a study of human T cells and chemical hapten exposure. Looking at the study overall: Subjects had 2% DPC placed on approximately 2 cm by approximately 2 cm of upper inner arm skin for sensitization.

One entry per CDR3 protein results from TCRdb running MiXCR on the RACE reads. The sample has approximately 69,000 distinct CDR3 sequences, around 10% seen once. Time point meaning: patch test 2, 6 weeks after DPC sensitization. The treatment: therapeutic diphenylcyclopropenone sensitization with weekly scalp DPC. Investigators collected blood before applying each patch test. The specimen was whole blood, collected in connection with sensitization to the hapten diphenylcyclopropenone (DPC). The sequence was collected from a woman aged 45-60 years with alopecia areata. Some clones in this sample may be carry-over from other donors' samples.

CDR3 loop: CASSPITSYNEQFF. CDR3 coding DNA: TGTGCCAGCTCACCCATTACTAGCTACAATGAGCAGTTCTTC. The V gene is TRBV18, the J gene TRBJ2-1, with D perhaps TRBD2 (5 bases). The germline V and J ends were trimmed by 3 bases and 3 bases, with 9 bases remaining between them. The CDR3 extends over 14 amino acids. Germline CDR1 is KGHSH and CDR2 is LQKENI.